This entry lists 20 T cell receptor beta chains sequenced from one sample in a study of T-cell reconstitution after alpha-beta-depleted transplantation in children. Unique molecular identifiers tagged the TCRbeta library. In TCRdb, the PCR reads were re-called with MiXCR into one record per CDR3 protein. The sample records 250,000 to 300,000 distinct CDR3 sequences, 10% being singletons. Sequencing used PBMCs, obtained before TCRalphabeta/CD19-depleted stem cell transplant. These receptors were taken from a boy in the first two years of life with acute myeloid leukemia, due to receive a stem cell transplant.

This clonotype has at least ten counts. The rearrangement uses TRBV21-1 and TRBJ1-5; TRBD1 is the table's D call and was not checked against the DNA. TRBV21-1 is classified as a pseudogene. The CDR3 has 17 residues. CDR3 bases: TGTGCCAGCAGCAAAAATGGTGGCAGGGGGCCCAATCAGCCCCAGCATTTT. Its translation is CASSKNGGRGPNQPQHF.

This clonotype was counted at least ten times. This chain connects TRBV20-1 to TRBJ2-3, with D tentatively TRBD1 (5 bases). V was shortened by 5 bases and J by 6 bases, with 21 bases between the two germline ends. CDR3 size: 15 residues. The germline V gene encodes CDR1 DFQATT and CDR2 SNEGSKA (reference sequence). The CDR3 nucleotides are TGCAGTGCTCGTCAGGGTGCCCGGAATTGGGATACGCAGTATTTT. Its protein is CSARQGARNWDTQYF.

This clonotype was counted a few times. The chain is built from TRBV9 and TRBJ2-2, with 8 bases lining up with TRBD1. Trimming cost V 2 bases and J 5 bases; bases outside gene matches: 5. Germline V gene lookup returns CDR1 SGDLS and CDR2 YYNGEE. This CDR3 spans 15 amino acids. CDR3 region: CASSVGQGWTGELFF. The CDR3 DNA is TGTGCCAGCAGCGTCGGACAGGGCTGGACCGGGGAGCTGTTTTTT.

This clonotype was counted ten times or more. The chain carries TRBV6-1 and TRBJ1-1; unclear D gene. The CDR3 contains 15 residues. The V gene's germline CDR1 is MNHNS and CDR2 SASEGT. Trimming shortened V by 7 bases and J by 3 bases, and 18 bases separated the two germline ends. CDR3 in amino acids: CASIPFGEGYTEAFF. CDR3 sequence (DNA): TGTGCCAGCATCCCATTCGGGGAGGGTTACACTGAAGCTTTCTTT.

This sequence joins TRBV24-1 and TRBJ2-5; TRBD1 aligns across 8 bases. The CDR3 has 13 residues. Germline-derived CDR1 and CDR2 are KGHDR and SFDVKD. V was clipped by 7 bases and J by 5 bases; unmatched bases: 5. The CDR3: CATSRGQGETQYF. The DNA of the CDR3 is TGTGCCACCAGCCGAGGACAGGGTGAGACCCAGTACTTC.

The sample holds many counts of this clonotype. V usage is TRBV6-1 and J usage is TRBJ1-1, with TRBD1 matching 9 bases. CDR1 MNHNS and CDR2 SASEGT come from the germline V gene. The CDR3 totals 13 residues. Unmatched junction bases numbered 5, after V lost 7 bases and J lost 5 bases. For the CDR3, the DNA is TGTGCCAGCAAGGGACAGGGTTGGACTGAAGCTTTCTTT. Translated, it gives CASKGQGWTEAFF.

The table lists this clonotype with a few counts. V usage is TRBV5-1 and J usage is TRBJ2-3; 7 bases are a match to TRBD1. V shed 5 bases and J 2 bases; nucleotides not matched to a gene: 5. The CDR3 loop spans 14 amino acids. The germline gives CDR1 SGHRS, CDR2 YFSETQ. The CDR3 DNA is TGCGCCAGCAGTCCTACAGGGGCCACAGATACGCAGTATTTT. Protein product: CASSPTGATDTQYF.

The V and J genes are TRBV12-5 and TRBJ2-3; the D gene is possibly TRBD1 (6 bases). V shed 0 bases and J shed 7 bases, with 14 bases lying between them. CDR1 is LGHNT and CDR2 is FRNRAP in the germline V gene. The CDR3 contains 15 residues. DNA for the CDR3: TGTGCTAGTGGTTTGGTACAGGGTGGAGGTTATACGCAGTATTTT. Its protein is CASGLVQGGGYTQYF.

This clonotype has ten or more counts. The V call is TRBV14, the J call TRBJ2-3; D not certain. CDR1 SGHDN and CDR2 FVKESK come from the germline V gene. V lost 3 bases and J 2 bases, leaving 12 bases between the germline ends. The CDR3 length is 15 residues. CDR3: CASSQPSTVTDTQYF. CDR3 DNA sequence: TGTGCCAGCAGCCAGCCGTCTACGGTCACAGATACGCAGTATTTT. The full variable domain, with the rest looked up from reference TRBV14 and TRBJ2-3, is EAGVTQFPSHSVIEKGQTVTLRCDPISGHDNLYWYRRVMGKEIKFLLHFVKESKQDESGMPNNRFLAERTGGTYSTLKVQPAELEDSGVYFCASSQPSTVTDTQYFGPGTRLTVL.

Many counts were recorded for this clonotype. DNA for the CDR3: TGCGCCAGCAGCCCGGGACTAGCGGCCTCCTACGAGCAGTACTTC. Residues: CASSPGLAASYEQYF. The rearrangement joins TRBV5-1 to TRBJ2-7; TRBD2 agrees at 11 bases. With 4 bases clipped from V and 0 bases from J, the junction kept 3 bases outside the gene matches. The V gene's germline CDR1 is SGHRS and CDR2 YFSETQ. This CDR3 has 15 residues.

This clonotype appeared many times. The J gene is TRBJ2-1, the V gene TRBV5-1, with TRBD2 matching 14 bases. V lost 4 bases to trimming and J lost 15 bases; unmatched junction nucleotides: 18. The germline gives CDR1 SGHRS, CDR2 YFSETQ. This CDR3 has 17 amino acids. In DNA form, the CDR3 reads TGCGCCAGCAGCCTAGGGACTAGCGGGAGCGCCGGGGTAGTTGGGTTCTTC. It encodes CASSLGTSGSAGVVGFF.

This clonotype was counted many times. This CDR3 is CSASGGGNEKLFF. The CDR3 DNA reads as TGCAGCGCGTCCGGTGGGGGTAATGAAAAACTGTTTTTT. The rearrangement joins TRBV29-1 to TRBJ1-4; weak D call: TRBD1 (5 bases). The CDR3 has 13 amino acids. Deletions cut 7 bases from V and 4 bases from J, with 13 bases between. Looked up from germline, CDR1 is SQVTM and CDR2 is ANQGSEA.

There are many counts of this clonotype. V is TRBV6-5 and J is TRBJ2-5; the D is unclear. The germline V and J ends were trimmed by 2 bases and 4 bases, with 14 bases remaining between them. This CDR3 contains 15 residues. Germline V gene data show CDR1 as MNHEY and CDR2 as SVGAGI. CDR3 residues: CASSYETPGVETQYF. The CDR3 DNA reads TGTGCCAGCAGTTACGAGACGCCGGGCGTAGAGACCCAGTACTTC.

This clonotype has ten or more counts. The chain couples TRBV7-2 to TRBJ2-2; D gene uncertain. CDR3 length equals 16 residues. CDR1 SGHTA and CDR2 FQGNSA come from the germline V gene. Trimming removed 0 bases at V and 5 bases at J, with 13 bases between. CDR3 bases: TGTGCCAGCAGCTTAGCGGGATTGTTTAGGACCGGGGAGCTGTTTTTT. It codes for CASSLAGLFRTGELFF.

This clonotype has a count of ten or more. The J gene is TRBJ2-7, the V gene TRBV5-1; 9 nucleotides align to TRBD1. CDR1 is SGHRS and CDR2 is YFSETQ in the germline V gene. J was trimmed by 4 bases and V by 0 bases; bases with no gene match: 2. This CDR3 is 14 amino acids long. CDR3 loop: CASSLDGQGYEQYF. The DNA for the CDR3 is TGCGCCAGCAGCTTGGATGGACAGGGGTACGAGCAGTACTTC.

This clonotype appeared many times. V and J are TRBV6-6 and TRBJ2-2; tentative D call: TRBD1 (5 bases). Germline CDR1 and CDR2: MNHNY and SVGAGI (reference sequence). Trimming stripped 5 bases from V and 0 bases from J, with 16 bases between. The CDR3 has 17 amino acids. The CDR3 spells CASSNPPGLANTGELFF. The CDR3 DNA follows: TGTGCCAGCAGTAACCCTCCAGGGCTAGCGAACACCGGGGAGCTGTTTTTT.

This clonotype was seen many times. This chain connects TRBV7-2 to TRBJ2-5; TRBD1 matches at 8 bases. V lost 5 bases, J lost 1 base, and 3 bases stayed unmatched. Germline V gene sequence: CDR1 SGHTA, CDR2 FQGNSA. The CDR3 consists of 14 residues. The CDR3 is CASSTTGGQETQYF. CDR3 sequence (DNA): TGTGCCAGCAGCACTACAGGGGGCCAAGAGACCCAGTACTTC. Full variable domain (outside the CDR3, taken from reference TRBV7-2 and TRBJ2-5): GAGVSQSPSNKVTEKGKDVELRCDPISGHTALYWYRQSLGQGLEFLIYFQGNSAPDKSGLPSDRFSAERTGGSVSTLTIQRTQQEDSAVYLCASSTTGGQETQYFGPGTRLLVL.

This clonotype was seen at least ten times. The DNA of the CDR3 is TGTGCCAGCAGCTTAGCCGTAGGGACAGGGTCCTACGAGCAGTACTTC. Translating it yields CASSLAVGTGSYEQYF. V is TRBV7-6 and J is TRBJ2-7; TRBD1 matches 9 bases. This CDR3 region has 16 residues. Germline CDR1 and CDR2: SGHVS and FNYEAQ. The J segment lost 1 base and the V segment lost 0 bases, leaving 4 bases of the junction unmatched.

This clonotype came up many times. The gene calls are TRBV5-1 and TRBJ2-2, with TRBD2 identical over 14 bases. This CDR3 has 17 residues. The junction had 4 bases not matched to a gene; V was cut back by 6 bases and J by 0 bases. The germline V gene has CDR1 SGHRS and CDR2 YFSETQ. The CDR3 protein is CASTGTSGGTNTGELFF. The CDR3 region has the DNA TGCGCCAGCACAGGGACTAGCGGGGGCACGAACACCGGGGAGCTGTTTTTT.

This clonotype has a count of ten or more. CDR3: CASSLYGQGMGGYTF. For the CDR3, the DNA is TGTGCCAGCAGTTTATATGGACAGGGGATGGGTGGCTACACCTTC. This chain uses TRBV28 with TRBJ1-2; 9 bases line up with TRBD1. The junction had 7 bases not matched to a gene; V was cut back by 1 base and J by 7 bases. The CDR3 has 15 amino acids. Germline V gene sequence: CDR1 MDHEN, CDR2 SYDVKM.